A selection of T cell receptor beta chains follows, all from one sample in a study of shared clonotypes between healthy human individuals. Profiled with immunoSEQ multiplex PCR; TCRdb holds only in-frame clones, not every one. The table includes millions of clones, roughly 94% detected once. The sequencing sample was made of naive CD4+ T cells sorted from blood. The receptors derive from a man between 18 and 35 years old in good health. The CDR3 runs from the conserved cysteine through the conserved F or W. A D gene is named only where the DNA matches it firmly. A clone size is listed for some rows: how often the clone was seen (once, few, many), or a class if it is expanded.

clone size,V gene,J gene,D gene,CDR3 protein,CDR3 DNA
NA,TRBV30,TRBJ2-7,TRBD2,CAWSVWVTSGGATYEQYF,TGTGCCTGGAGTGTATGGGTGACTAGCGGGGGGGCAACCTACGAGCAGTACTTC
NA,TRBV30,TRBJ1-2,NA,CAWSKDGYTF,TGTGCCTGGAGTAAGGATGGCTACACCTTC
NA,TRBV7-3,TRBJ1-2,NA,CASSPRAGYGYTF,TGTGCCAGCAGCCCCAGGGCTGGCTATGGCTACACCTTC
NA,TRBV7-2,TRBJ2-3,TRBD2,CASSLYGTSGDTQYF,TGTGCCAGCAGCCTCTACGGGACTAGTGGAGATACGCAGTATTTT
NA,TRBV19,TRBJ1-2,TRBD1,CASSQPGQGYGYTF,TGTGCCAGTAGCCAGCCTGGACAGGGGTATGGCTACACCTTC
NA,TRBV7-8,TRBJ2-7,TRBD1,CASSLEGTVGLYEQYF,TGTGCCAGCAGCTTAGAGGGGACAGTGGGCCTTTACGAGCAGTACTTC
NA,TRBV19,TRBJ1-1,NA,CASNFAGATEAFF,TGTGCCAGTAATTTTGCGGGCGCCACTGAAGCTTTCTTT
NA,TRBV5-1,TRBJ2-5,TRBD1,CASSRGQALETQYF,TGCGCCAGCAGCAGGGGACAGGCGTTGGAGACCCAGTACTTC
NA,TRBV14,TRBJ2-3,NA,CASSQVPDTQYF,TGTGCCAGCAGCCAAGTGCCCGATACGCAGTATTTT
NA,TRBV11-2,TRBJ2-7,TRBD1,CASTQGVHEQYF,TGTGCCAGCACCCAGGGGGTCCACGAGCAGTACTTC
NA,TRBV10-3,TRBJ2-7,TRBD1,CAISLGQGSSYEQYF,TGTGCCATCAGTTTGGGACAGGGTAGCTCCTACGAGCAGTACTTC
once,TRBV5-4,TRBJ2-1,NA,CASSLDTLGEQFF,TGTGCCAGCAGCTTGGATACCCTGGGTGAGCAGTTCTTC
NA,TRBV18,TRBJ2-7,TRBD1,CASSPPGQPSSYEQYF,TGTGCCAGCTCACCACCGGGACAGCCGAGCTCCTACGAGCAGTACTTC
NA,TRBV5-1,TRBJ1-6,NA,CASSLEGAGNSPLHF,TGCGCCAGCAGCTTGGAAGGAGCCGGTAATTCACCCCTCCACTTT
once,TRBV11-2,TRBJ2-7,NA,CASSVKPLLREQYF,TGTGCCAGCAGCGTAAAACCCCTCTTGCGGGAGCAGTACTTC
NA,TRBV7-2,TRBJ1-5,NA,CASSLVQQQPQHF,TGTGCCAGCAGCTTAGTACAGCAGCAGCCCCAGCATTTT